This T cell receptor beta chain appears in the sequencing data of a study of cytomegalovirus exposure and HLA in healthy donors. Study-wide results and limits: For TCR beta chains, V- and J-gene trimming was later linked to a missense DCLRE1C variant.

This clone appeared a few times. Its antigen is undetermined. Donors consisted of healthy bone marrow donors. 60 Vbeta and 13 Jbeta primers were used in PCR. Libraries were prepared by immunoSEQ multiplex PCR; TCRdb keeps only in-frame clonotypes and omits some of them. In the table there are under 250,000 clones, about 80% of which are singletons. Trimming cost V 5 bases and J 9 bases, with 10 bases left between them. The CDR3 has 11 residues. The germline gives CDR1 SGHTA, CDR2 FQGNSA. Specimen: PBMCs. This clonotype was sampled from a young man in good health and CMV-seronegative. The chain uses TRBV7-2 and TRBJ2-5; D not certain. The CDR3 DNA reads as TGTGCCAGCAGCCTAGGTCGGGCCCAGTACTTC. This codes for CASSLGRAQYF.